The clone carrying this TCR beta chain was picked up a small number of times. What it binds is unknown. Trimming removed 5 bases from V and 0 bases from J; junction bases left unmatched: 5. The CDR3 is 17 residues long. The germline V gene encodes CDR1 SGHTA and CDR2 FQGNSA. 13 Jbeta primers and 60 Vbeta primers were used for the PCR. Produced via immunoSEQ multiplex PCR; TCRdb's table is partial and in-frame only. Among about 200,000 clones listed, 85% were seen once. These data are taken from a study of cytomegalovirus exposure and HLA in healthy donors. Study at large: An early release of data contained approximately 80 million unique TCRs, which came from HLA-typed donors. Clustering assigned 81% of the roughly 400 genotyped donors to the Caucasian-associated ancestry cluster.

Study-level results: In a later analysis, an Asian-associated ancestry cluster reportedly showed fewer N-insertions than the roughly 690-donor mean. The presence/absence work took it that sequencing depth was about the same across donors.

Sequenced sample: PBMCs. The TCR originated in a woman aged 45-65 years in good health and CMV-seronegative. The gene calls are TRBV7-2 and TRBJ2-1, with 12 bases fitting TRBD2. CDR3 in DNA: TGTGCCAGCAGCCCCCGGACTAGCGGGACCTCCTACAATGAGCAGTTCTTC. Translation gives CASSPRTSGTSYNEQFF.